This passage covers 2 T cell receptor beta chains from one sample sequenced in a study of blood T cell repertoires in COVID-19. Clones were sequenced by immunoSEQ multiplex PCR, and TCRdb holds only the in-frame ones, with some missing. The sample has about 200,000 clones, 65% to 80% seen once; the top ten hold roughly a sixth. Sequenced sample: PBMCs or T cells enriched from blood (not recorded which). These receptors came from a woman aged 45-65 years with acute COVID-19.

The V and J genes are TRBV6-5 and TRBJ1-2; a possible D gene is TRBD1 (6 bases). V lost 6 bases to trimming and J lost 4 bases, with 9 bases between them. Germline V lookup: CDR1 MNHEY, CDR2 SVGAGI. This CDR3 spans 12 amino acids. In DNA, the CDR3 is TGTGCCAGCAGGGGGGCGGGCTATGGCTACACCTTC. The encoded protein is CASRGAGYGYTF.

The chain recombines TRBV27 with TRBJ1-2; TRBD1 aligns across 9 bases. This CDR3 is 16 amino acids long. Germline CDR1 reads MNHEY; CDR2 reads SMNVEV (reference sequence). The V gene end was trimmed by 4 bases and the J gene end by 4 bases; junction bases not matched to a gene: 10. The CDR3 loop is CASSSEQGASTYGYTF. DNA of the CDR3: TGTGCCAGCAGTTCGGAACAGGGGGCGTCTACCTATGGCTACACCTTC.